This T cell receptor beta chain was documented in a study of blood T cell repertoires in COVID-19. J was trimmed by 1 base and V by 6 bases; bases with no gene match: 5. The CDR3 totals 16 residues. Germline loops: CDR1 WSHSY, CDR2 SAAADI. The repertoire was sequenced with immunoSEQ multiplex PCR; TCRdb's copy has only in-frame clones and lacks some. The sample lists 90,000 to 120,000 clones, about four fifths seen once, with 4% to 5.5% in the top ten. Sample: peripheral blood. This chain connects TRBV10-2 to TRBJ2-7; 14 bases agree with TRBD2. This TCR was recovered from a human donor in a cohort sampled during active COVID-19. Written as DNA, the CDR3 is TGCGCCAGCAGGGCCGGGACTAGCGGGAGTTCCTACGAGCAGTACGTC. As protein: CASRAGTSGSSYEQYV.